The 2 T cell receptor beta chains below all came from one sample that was sequenced in a study of molecular identifiers for immune sequencing clone quantification. Using its own MiXCR run on the PCR reads, TCRdb lists one record per CDR3 protein. The sample records roughly 12,000 distinct CDR3 sequences, approximately 15% being singletons. Sample: naive CD8+ T cells from blood, with Jurkat cell RNA spiked in. Noted subset: FACS-sorted CD8+CD4-CCR7+CD45RA+ naive T cells. The receptors were gathered from a human donor in good health. Some libraries in this study had Jurkat cell RNA spiked in.

Many counts were recorded for this clonotype. The V call is TRBV12-3 or TRBV12-4, the J call TRBJ1-1, with a possible D match to TRBD1 (5 bases). Trimming shortened V by 7 bases and J by 12 bases, and 18 bases separated the two germline ends. The CDR3 has 12 residues. The DNA of the CDR3 is TGTGCCAGCAAGACGACAGCCCAACCCTCTTTCTTT. It specifies CASKTTAQPSFF.

By its share, this clonotype is medium-sized. The genes are TRBV4-2 and TRBJ2-5, with TRBD2 matching over 14 bases. This CDR3 spans 19 amino acids. Germline assignment: CDR1 LGHNA and CDR2 YNFKEQ. Trimming cost V 2 bases and J 4 bases; bases outside gene matches: 12. The CDR3, as DNA: TGTGCCAGCAGCCAATTAGCGGGACTAGCGGGAGTGTTCGGAGAGACCCAGTACTTC. Its protein is CASSQLAGLAGVFGETQYF.